The 6 T cell receptor beta chains in this list originate from one sample, sequenced in a study of beta chain features in type 1 diabetes. Study-level points and caveats: All four CD4+ subsets from Type 1 diabetes patients carried moderately but significantly shorter TCRB CDR3s.

Every bit of the isolated RNA underwent reverse transcription, so sequencing read expressed TCRB transcripts. Here immunoSEQ multiplex PCR was the method, and the copy in TCRdb shows in-frame clones only, minus some. The sample lists approximately 27,000 clones, 49% occurring once. Their recognized antigens are unknown. The source material was stem cell memory CD4+ T cells from blood. These receptors were obtained from a man aged 25 to 40 with type 1 diabetes.

The CDR3 reads CASSLAGGTDTQYF. The CDR3 coding sequence is TGCGCCAGCAGCTTGGCGGGGGGCACAGATACGCAGTATTTT. V gene TRBV5-1 combines with J gene TRBJ2-3; D is perhaps TRBD2 (6 bases). This CDR3 comprises 14 residues. Looked up from germline, CDR1 is SGHRS and CDR2 is YFSETQ. Deletions cut 0 bases from V and 1 base from J, with 6 bases between.

The gene calls are TRBV5-8 and TRBJ2-3; 7 bases agree with TRBD2. The trim removed 0 bases at V and 0 bases at J, leaving 13 bases unmatched. There are 19 residues in the CDR3. CDR1 SGHTS and CDR2 YDEGEE come from the germline V gene. This CDR3 is CASSLAVLGGGLSTDTQYF. Here the CDR3 DNA reads TGTGCCAGCAGCTTGGCAGTACTCGGCGGGGGATTAAGCACAGATACGCAGTATTTT.

This chain uses TRBV30 with TRBJ1-2; D is perhaps TRBD1 (6 bases). Germline CDR1 and CDR2: GTSNPN and SVGIG (reference sequence). Trimming left V 0 bases short and J 1 base short, with 9 bases between. The CDR3 runs 14 residues. This CDR3 reads CAWSVQGNNYGYTF. CDR3 nucleotides: TGTGCCTGGAGTGTACAGGGAAATAACTATGGCTACACCTTC.

The V call is TRBV11-2, the J call TRBJ1-1, with D possibly TRBD1 on 5 matching bases. V was trimmed by 5 bases and J by 11 bases, leaving 15 bases between them. CDR3 length: 12 residues. CDR1 is SGHAT and CDR2 is FQNNGV in the germline V gene. The CDR3 bases are TGTGCCAGCAGCCGACCGGGGGGAGGCGCTTTCTTT. Protein: CASSRPGGGAFF.

The chain is built from TRBV6-5 and TRBJ2-4; TRBD2 agrees at 10 bases. The J segment lost 11 bases and the V segment lost 5 bases, leaving 9 bases of the junction unmatched. CDR1 MNHEY and CDR2 SVGAGI come from the germline V gene. The CDR3 is 14 amino acids. CDR3 protein: CASSLSGGPRVQYF. The DNA of the CDR3 is TGTGCCAGCAGTCTTAGCGGGGGGCCGCGTGTTCAGTACTTC.

The sample holds a few counts of this clone. The chain uses TRBV2 and TRBJ2-1; the D gene is possibly TRBD1 (6 bases). Trimming pared 5 bases from V and 9 bases from J, leaving 11 bases between. The CDR3 extends over 12 amino acids. Germline V gene lookup returns CDR1 SNHLY and CDR2 FYNNEI. In DNA, the CDR3 is TGTGCCAGCAGTCTTAGGGGGACTGAGCAGTTCTTC. Translating it yields CASSLRGTEQFF.